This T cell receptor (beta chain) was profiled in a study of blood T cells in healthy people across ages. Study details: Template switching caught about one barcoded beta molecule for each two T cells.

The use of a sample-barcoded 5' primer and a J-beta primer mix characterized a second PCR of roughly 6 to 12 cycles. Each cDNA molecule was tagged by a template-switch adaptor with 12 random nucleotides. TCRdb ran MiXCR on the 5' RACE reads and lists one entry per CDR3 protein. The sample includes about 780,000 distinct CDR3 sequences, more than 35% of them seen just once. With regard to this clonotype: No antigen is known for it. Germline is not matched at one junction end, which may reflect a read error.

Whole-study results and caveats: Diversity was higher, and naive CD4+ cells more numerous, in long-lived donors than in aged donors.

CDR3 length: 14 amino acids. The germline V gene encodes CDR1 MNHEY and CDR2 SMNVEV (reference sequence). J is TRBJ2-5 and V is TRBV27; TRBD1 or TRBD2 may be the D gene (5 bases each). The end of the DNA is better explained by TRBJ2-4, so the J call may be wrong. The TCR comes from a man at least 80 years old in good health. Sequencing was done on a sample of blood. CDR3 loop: CTSSSGPPGNIQYF. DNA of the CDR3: TGTACCAGCAGTTCGGGGCCCCCTGGGAACATTCAGTACTTC.